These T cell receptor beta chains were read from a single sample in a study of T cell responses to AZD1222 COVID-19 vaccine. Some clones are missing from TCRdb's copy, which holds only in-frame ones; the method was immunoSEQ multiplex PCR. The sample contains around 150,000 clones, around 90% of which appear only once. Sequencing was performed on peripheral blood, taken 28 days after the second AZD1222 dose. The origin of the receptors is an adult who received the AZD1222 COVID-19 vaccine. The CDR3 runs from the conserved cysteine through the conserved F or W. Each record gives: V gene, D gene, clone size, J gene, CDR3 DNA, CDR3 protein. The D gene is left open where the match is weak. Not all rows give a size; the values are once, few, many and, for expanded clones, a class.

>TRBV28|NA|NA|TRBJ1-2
TGTGCCAGCAAAACCCCACCTAGGGGCGGTGGCTACACCTTC
CASKTPPRGGGYTF
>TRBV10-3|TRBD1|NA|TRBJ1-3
TGTGCCATCAGTGAGGACAGGGGGGGAAACACCATATATTTT
CAISEDRGGNTIYF
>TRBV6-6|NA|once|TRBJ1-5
TGTGCCAGCAGTCGACAGACGCTTAGGAGCAATCAGCCCCAGCATTTT
CASSRQTLRSNQPQHF
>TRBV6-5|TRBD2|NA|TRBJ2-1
TGTGCCAGCAGTTACTTCGGGACTAGCGGGGTCGATGAGCAGTTCTTC
CASSYFGTSGVDEQFF
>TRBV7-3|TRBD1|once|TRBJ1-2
TGTGCCAGCAGCTCAAAGGGACAGGGGGCTGGCTACACCTTC
CASSSKGQGAGYTF
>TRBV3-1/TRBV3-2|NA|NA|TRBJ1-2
TGTGCCAGCAGCCATGGACAGTACTATGGCTACACCTTC
CASSHGQYYGYTF
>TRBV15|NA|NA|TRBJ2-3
TGTGCCACCAGCAGAGCGCAAGATACGCAGTATTTT
CATSRAQDTQYF
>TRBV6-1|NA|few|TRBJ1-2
TGTGCCAGCAGTGATCTTGAGGGTAGGGCTGGCTACACCTTC
CASSDLEGRAGYTF
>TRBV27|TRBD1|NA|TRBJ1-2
TGTGCCAGCAGTCCCACCTCCGGGACAGGGTTATATGGCTACACCTTC
CASSPTSGTGLYGYTF
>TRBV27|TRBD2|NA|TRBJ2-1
TGTGCCAGCAGTCTAGGACTAGCGGGAGGATCCAAGGGGGGCAATGAGCAGTTCTTC
CASSLGLAGGSKGGNEQFF
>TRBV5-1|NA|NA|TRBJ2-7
TGCGCCAGCAGCTTGACAGGGTCCTACGAGCAGTACTTC
CASSLTGSYEQYF
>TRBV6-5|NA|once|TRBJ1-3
TGTGCCAGCATGTTGGCAGTCTCTGGAAACACCATATATTTT
CASMLAVSGNTIYF
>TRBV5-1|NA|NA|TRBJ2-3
TGCGCCAGCAGCTTGGCAGGGGGCACAGATACGCAGTATTTT
CASSLAGGTDTQYF
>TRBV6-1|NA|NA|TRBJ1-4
TGTGCCAGCAGTGAAGCGTTGAGGGTCGATAATGAAAAACTGTTTTTT
CASSEALRVDNEKLFF
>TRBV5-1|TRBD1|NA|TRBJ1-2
TGCGCCAGCAGCTTGGGATCTGAGGACAGGGGCTATGGCTACACCTTC
CASSLGSEDRGYGYTF
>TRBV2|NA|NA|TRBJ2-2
TGTGCCAGCAGTGAAGCCCCCAGAAATGGGGAGCTGTTTTTT
CASSEAPRNGELFF
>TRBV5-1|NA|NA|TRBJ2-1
TGCGCCAGCAGCTTGATGGTGGTCAATGAGCAGTTCTTC
CASSLMVVNEQFF